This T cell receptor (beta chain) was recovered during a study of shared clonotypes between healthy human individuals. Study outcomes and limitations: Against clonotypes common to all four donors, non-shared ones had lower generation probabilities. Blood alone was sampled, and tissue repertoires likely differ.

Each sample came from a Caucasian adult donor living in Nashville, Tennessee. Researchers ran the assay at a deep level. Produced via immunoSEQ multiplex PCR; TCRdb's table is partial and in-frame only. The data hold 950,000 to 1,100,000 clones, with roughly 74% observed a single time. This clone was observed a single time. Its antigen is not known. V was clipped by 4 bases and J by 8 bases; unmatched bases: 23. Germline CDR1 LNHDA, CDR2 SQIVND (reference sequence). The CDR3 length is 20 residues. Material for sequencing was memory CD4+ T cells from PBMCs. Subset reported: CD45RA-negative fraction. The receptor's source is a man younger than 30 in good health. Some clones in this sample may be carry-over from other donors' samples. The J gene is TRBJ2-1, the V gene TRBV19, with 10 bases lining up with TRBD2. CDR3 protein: CASSRNPRTKLAGIPDEQFF. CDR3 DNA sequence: TGTGCCAGTAGTAGAAATCCCCGAACAAAACTAGCGGGAATTCCCGATGAGCAGTTCTTC.